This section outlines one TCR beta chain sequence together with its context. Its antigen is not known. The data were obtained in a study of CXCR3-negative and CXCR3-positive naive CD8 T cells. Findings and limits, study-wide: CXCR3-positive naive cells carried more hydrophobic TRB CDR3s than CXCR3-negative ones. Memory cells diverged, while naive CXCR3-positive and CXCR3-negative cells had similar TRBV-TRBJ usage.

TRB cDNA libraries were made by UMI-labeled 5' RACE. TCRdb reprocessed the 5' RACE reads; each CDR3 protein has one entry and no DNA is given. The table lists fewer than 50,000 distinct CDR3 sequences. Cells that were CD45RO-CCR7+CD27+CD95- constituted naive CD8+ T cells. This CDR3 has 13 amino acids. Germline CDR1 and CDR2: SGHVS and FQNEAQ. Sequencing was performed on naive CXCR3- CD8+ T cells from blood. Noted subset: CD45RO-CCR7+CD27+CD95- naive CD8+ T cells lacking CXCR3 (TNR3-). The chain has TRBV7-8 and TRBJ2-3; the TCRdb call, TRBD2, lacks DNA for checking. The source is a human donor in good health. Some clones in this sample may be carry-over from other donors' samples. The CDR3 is CASSLTREDTQYF. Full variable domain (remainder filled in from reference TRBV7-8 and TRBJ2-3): GAGVSQSPRYKVAKRGQDVALRCDPISGHVSLFWYQQALGQGPEFLTYFQNEAQLDKSGLPSDRFFAERPEGSVSTLKIQRTQQEDSAVYLCASSLTREDTQYFGPGTRLTVL.